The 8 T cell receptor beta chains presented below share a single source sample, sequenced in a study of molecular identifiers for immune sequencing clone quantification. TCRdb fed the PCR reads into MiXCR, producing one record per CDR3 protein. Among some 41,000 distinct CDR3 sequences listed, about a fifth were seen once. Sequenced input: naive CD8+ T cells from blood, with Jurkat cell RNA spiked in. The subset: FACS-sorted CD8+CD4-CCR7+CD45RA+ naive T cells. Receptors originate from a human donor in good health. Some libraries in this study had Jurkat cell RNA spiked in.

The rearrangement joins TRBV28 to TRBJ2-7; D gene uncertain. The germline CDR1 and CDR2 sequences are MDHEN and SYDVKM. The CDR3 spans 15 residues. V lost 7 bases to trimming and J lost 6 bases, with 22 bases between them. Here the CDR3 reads CASTSTYPRFGEQYF. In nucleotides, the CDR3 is TGTGCCAGCACCAGTACGTATCCCCGATTTGGCGAGCAGTACTTC.

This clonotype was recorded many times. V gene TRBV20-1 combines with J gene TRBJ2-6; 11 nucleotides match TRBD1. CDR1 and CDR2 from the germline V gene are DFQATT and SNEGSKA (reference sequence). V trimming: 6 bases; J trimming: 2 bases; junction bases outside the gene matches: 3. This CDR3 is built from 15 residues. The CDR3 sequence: CSARDRGTGANVLTF. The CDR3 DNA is TGCAGTGCGAGGGACAGGGGGACTGGGGCCAACGTCCTGACTTTC.

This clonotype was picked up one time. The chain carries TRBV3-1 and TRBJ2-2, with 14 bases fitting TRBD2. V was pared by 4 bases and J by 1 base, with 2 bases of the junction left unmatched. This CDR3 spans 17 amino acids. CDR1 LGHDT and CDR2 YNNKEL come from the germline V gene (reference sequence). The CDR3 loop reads CASSPGLAGVNTGELFF. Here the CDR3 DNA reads TGTGCCAGCAGCCCGGGACTAGCGGGAGTGAACACCGGGGAGCTGTTTTTT.

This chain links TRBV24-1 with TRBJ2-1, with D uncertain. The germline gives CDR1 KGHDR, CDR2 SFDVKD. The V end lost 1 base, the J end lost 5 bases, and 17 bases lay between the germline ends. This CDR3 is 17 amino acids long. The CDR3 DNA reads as TGTGCCACCAGTGATTTTGCTCGGAGATTGTTCCACAATGAGCAGTTCTTC. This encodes CATSDFARRLFHNEQFF.

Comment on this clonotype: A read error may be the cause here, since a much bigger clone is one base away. The CDR3 DNA is TGTGCCTGCAGCGAGGGTTCCTACGAGCAGTACTTC. It translates to CACSEGSYEQYF. The chain links TRBV5-5 to TRBJ2-7, with D perhaps TRBD2 (5 bases). Germline CDR1 and CDR2: SGHKS and YYEKEE (reference sequence). The CDR3 is made up of 12 amino acids.

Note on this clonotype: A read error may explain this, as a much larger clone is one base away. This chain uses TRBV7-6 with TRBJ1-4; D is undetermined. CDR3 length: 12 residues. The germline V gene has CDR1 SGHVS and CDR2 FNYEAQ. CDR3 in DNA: TGTACCAGCAGCTTATTTAATGAAAAACTGTTTTTT. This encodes CTSSLFNEKLFF.

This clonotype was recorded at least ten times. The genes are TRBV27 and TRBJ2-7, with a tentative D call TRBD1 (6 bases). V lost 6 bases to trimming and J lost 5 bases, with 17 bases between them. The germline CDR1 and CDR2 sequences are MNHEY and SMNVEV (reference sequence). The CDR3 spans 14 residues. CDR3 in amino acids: CASSLAPRGHEQYF. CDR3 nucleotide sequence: TGTGCCAGCAGCCTTGCCCCCAGGGGACACGAGCAGTACTTC.

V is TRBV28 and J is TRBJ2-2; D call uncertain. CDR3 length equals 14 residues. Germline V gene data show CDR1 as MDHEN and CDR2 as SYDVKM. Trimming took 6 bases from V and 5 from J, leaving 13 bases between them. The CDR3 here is CASSPDGPTGELFF. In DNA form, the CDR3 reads TGTGCCAGCAGCCCGGACGGCCCGACCGGGGAGCTGTTTTTT.